This T cell receptor (beta chain) comes out of a study of early T cells in non-severe SARS-CoV-2 infection. Overall study context: Sequencing used unsorted whole-blood bulk RNA, so chains lack pairing.

Study-level results: Matching with VDJdb favored anti-spike CD8 responses (missing private and CD4 specificities).

The CDR3 spans 11 residues. V was clipped by 0 bases and J by 4 bases, with 0 bases between them. CDR1 SGDLS and CDR2 YYNGEE come from the germline V gene. Each cDNA molecule carried a unique molecular identifier. Using its own MiXCR run on the 5' RACE reads, TCRdb lists one record per CDR3 protein. This table has approximately 65,000 distinct CDR3 sequences, 10% to 12% appearing once. This clonotype was found a few times. The antigen is not known. This chain connects TRBV9 to TRBJ2-3; D is unresolved. The origin of this receptor is an adult who was a healthcare worker with PCR-confirmed SARS-CoV-2 infection or an uninfected control (not recorded which). The sequencing used whole blood, collected at baseline. Here the CDR3 reads CASSVADTQYF. In DNA form, the CDR3 reads TGTGCCAGCAGCGTAGCAGATACGCAGTATTTT.